This T cell receptor beta chain appears in the sequencing data of a study of cytomegalovirus exposure and HLA in healthy donors. Study results and caveats: Certain sequence variants were highly shared and formed a cluster, and this cluster was likely a sequencing artifact.

A multiplex PCR was run with 60 Vbeta primers and 13 Jbeta primers. Per the original methods: An analysis performed later counted around 86 million unique TCR beta chains (roughly 10 million of them shared). Clones were sequenced by immunoSEQ multiplex PCR, and TCRdb holds only the in-frame ones, with some missing. V, J and clone size reflect that table, while D and trimming were determined from the DNA. This table lists about 75,000 clones. Concerning this clone: Its antigen is still unknown.

Trimming cost V 1 base and J 10 bases, with 15 bases left between them. Germline CDR1 and CDR2: SGHVS and FQNEAQ. There are 14 residues in the CDR3. The specimen sequenced was PBMCs. The chain carries TRBV7-8 and TRBJ2-3, with TRBD2 as a possible D gene (5 bases). The sequence was collected from a man aged 35-49 years in good health and CMV-seronegative. The CDR3 DNA follows: TGTGCCAGCAGCTTAGTTGTTACGGCCGGGGCGCAGTATTTT. Translated: CASSLVVTAGAQYF.